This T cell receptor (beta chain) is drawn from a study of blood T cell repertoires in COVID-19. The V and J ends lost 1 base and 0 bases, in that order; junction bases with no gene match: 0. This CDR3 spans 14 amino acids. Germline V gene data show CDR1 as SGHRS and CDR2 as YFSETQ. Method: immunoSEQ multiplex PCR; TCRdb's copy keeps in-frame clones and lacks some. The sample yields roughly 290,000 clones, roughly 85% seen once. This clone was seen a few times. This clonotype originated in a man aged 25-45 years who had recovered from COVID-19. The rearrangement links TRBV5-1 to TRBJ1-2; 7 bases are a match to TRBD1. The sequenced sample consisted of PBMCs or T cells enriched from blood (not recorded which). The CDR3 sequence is CASSLQGANYGYTF. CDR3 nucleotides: TGCGCCAGCAGCTTGCAGGGGGCTAACTATGGCTACACCTTC.